The 15 T cell receptor beta chains listed next were all sequenced from one sample in a study of control samples from healthy donors and cancer patients. Assay used: immunoSEQ multiplex PCR; TCRdb lists only in-frame clones, some missing. The data show approximately 84,000 clones, about nine tenths seen once. The specimen was blood. These receptors originate from a man younger than 45 in good health.

The rearrangement uses TRBV11-1 and TRBJ1-1; D remains ambiguous. The CDR3 is made up of 15 amino acids. V was cut by 1 base and J by 5 bases, with 14 bases left in between. The germline CDR1 and CDR2 sequences are SGHAT and FQDESV (reference sequence). The DNA for the CDR3 is TGTGCCAGCAGCTTAGGTCGCAGCCGGAGGACTGAAGCTTTCTTT. Protein sequence: CASSLGRSRRTEAFF. Filled out from reference TRBV11-1 and TRBJ1-1, the complete variable domain reads EAEVAQSPRYKITEKSQAVAFWCDPISGHATLYWYRQILGQGPELLVQFQDESVVDDSQLPKDRFSAERLKGVDSTLKIQPAELGDSAMYLCASSLGRSRRTEAFFGQGTRLTVV.

The chain recombines TRBV13 with TRBJ2-1; 7 positions agree with TRBD1. The V segment lost 5 bases and the J segment 8 bases; nucleotides outside the gene matches: 15. The CDR3 spans 16 residues. Looked up from germline, CDR1 is PRHDT and CDR2 is FYEKMQ (reference sequence). The CDR3 reads CASSPPTGVRFDEQFF. CDR3 coding DNA: TGTGCCAGCAGCCCCCCTACAGGGGTTCGTTTTGATGAGCAGTTCTTC.

The rearrangement links TRBV18 to TRBJ1-1, with D hard to call. V was trimmed by 4 bases and J by 1 base, leaving 16 bases between them. Germline-derived CDR1 and CDR2 are KGHSH and LQKENI. The CDR3 sequence is 16 residues long. CDR3 in amino acids: CASSLSSVSGNTEAFF. The CDR3, as DNA: TGTGCCAGCTCACTTTCTTCGGTTTCGGGGAACACTGAAGCTTTCTTT.

J is TRBJ1-1 and V is TRBV20-1, with D unclear. Per the germline V gene, CDR1 is DFQATT and CDR2 is SNEGSKA (reference sequence). The V gene lost 6 bases and the J gene lost 0 bases, with 5 bases spanning the gap. The CDR3 has 11 amino acids. In DNA form, the CDR3 reads TGCAGTGCGTGGATGAACACTGAAGCTTTCTTT. This codes for CSAWMNTEAFF.

J is TRBJ2-1 and V is TRBV7-8; 8 nucleotides match TRBD2. The germline V gene has CDR1 SGHVS and CDR2 FQNEAQ. This CDR3 region has 15 residues. V was pared by 5 bases and J by 0 bases, with 3 bases of the junction left unmatched. The CDR3 region is CASSPRGGSYNEQFF. CDR3 nucleotide sequence: TGTGCCAGCAGCCCCCGGGGGGGCTCCTACAATGAGCAGTTCTTC.

The chain recombines TRBV7-8 with TRBJ2-7, with D perhaps matching TRBD1 or TRBD2 (6 bases each). CDR3 length equals 16 residues. Germline V gives CDR1 SGHVS, CDR2 FQNEAQ. V was clipped by 5 bases and J by 5 bases, with 22 bases between them. CDR3 region: CASSIRGGFHYDEQYF. CDR3 sequence (DNA): TGTGCCAGCAGCATACGAGGGGGGTTTCACTACGACGAGCAGTACTTC.

The chain is built from TRBV7-8 and TRBJ2-7; D call uncertain. Germline CDR1 is SGHVS and CDR2 is FQNEAQ. The CDR3 runs to 15 residues. V lost 0 bases to trimming and J lost 3 bases, with 12 bases between them. The chain's CDR3 is CASSLASLAYYEQYF. The CDR3 DNA reads as TGTGCCAGCAGCTTAGCCAGTTTAGCCTACTACGAGCAGTACTTC.

The chain is built from TRBV7-2 and TRBJ1-1; D is uncertain. Germline CDR1 SGHTA, CDR2 FQGNSA. Trimming pared 2 bases from V and 0 bases from J, leaving 7 bases between. The CDR3 covers 14 residues. The CDR3 is CASSLTRMNTEAFF. As DNA, the CDR3 is TGTGCCAGCAGCTTAACAAGGATGAACACTGAAGCTTTCTTT.

V is TRBV29-1 and J is TRBJ2-1; 8 positions match TRBD1. Germline V gives CDR1 SQVTM, CDR2 ANQGSEA. CDR3 size: 13 residues. Trimming took 4 bases from V and 9 from J; bases not matched to a gene: 8. Here the CDR3 reads CSVGGQGVIEQFF. The CDR3 bases are TGCAGCGTTGGAGGACAGGGAGTAATTGAGCAGTTCTTC.

The rearrangement links TRBV3-1 (or the pseudogene TRBV3-2) to TRBJ2-7; 10 nucleotides align to TRBD1. The ends lost 4 bases at V and 5 bases at J; junction bases unmatched: 2. The CDR3 has 13 amino acids. Germline-derived CDR1 and CDR2 are LGHDT and YNNKEL (reference sequence). The CDR3 DNA follows: TGTGCCAGCAGCCCCGGGACAGGGGACGAGCAGTACTTC. The encoded protein is CASSPGTGDEQYF.

The gene calls are TRBV24-1 and TRBJ1-4, with 8 bases lining up with TRBD1. The CDR3 sequence is 14 residues long. CDR1 KGHDR and CDR2 SFDVKD come from the germline V gene. V lost 7 bases, J lost 5 bases, and 5 bases stayed unmatched. The CDR3, as DNA: TGTGCCACCAGACCGACAGGGGCAAATGAAAAACTGTTTTTT. This gives the protein CATRPTGANEKLFF.

The rearrangement joins TRBV27 to TRBJ2-3, with 9 bases lining up with TRBD2. Germline V gene data show CDR1 as MNHEY and CDR2 as SMNVEV (reference sequence). J lost 4 bases, V lost 1 base, and 9 bases had no gene match. CDR3 length equals 17 residues. In nucleotides, the CDR3 is TGTGCCAGCAGTTTATTAACCCCCGCGGGGGGGGCAGATACGCAGTATTTT. This codes for CASSLLTPAGGADTQYF.

This chain joins TRBV12-3 or TRBV12-4 and TRBJ2-5; D gene unclear. The CDR3 sequence is 11 residues long. V shed 3 bases and J shed 8 bases, with 7 bases lying between them. CDR3 sequence: CASSLESTQYF. As DNA, the CDR3 is TGTGCCAGCAGTTTGGAGTCAACCCAGTACTTC.

This clone is a singleton in its sample. The chain couples TRBV19 to TRBJ2-2; tentatively, D is TRBD1 (6 bases). V lost 4 bases to trimming and J lost 1 base, with 13 bases between them. Germline V lookup: CDR1 LNHDA, CDR2 SQIVND (reference sequence). The CDR3 has 16 amino acids. The CDR3 is CASSSQGTRNTGELFF. As DNA, the CDR3 is TGTGCCAGTAGTAGCCAGGGGACAAGGAACACCGGGGAGCTGTTTTTT.

This sequence joins TRBV6-5 and TRBJ2-5; the D call may be TRBD1 or TRBD2 (5 bases each). The V end lost 4 bases, the J end lost 0 bases, and 12 bases lay between the germline ends. The germline V gene has CDR1 MNHEY and CDR2 SVGAGI. There are 15 residues in the CDR3. The CDR3 DNA sequence: TGTGCCAGCAGTTCGGGGACCGCGTACCAAGAGACCCAGTACTTC. This sequence encodes CASSSGTAYQETQYF.